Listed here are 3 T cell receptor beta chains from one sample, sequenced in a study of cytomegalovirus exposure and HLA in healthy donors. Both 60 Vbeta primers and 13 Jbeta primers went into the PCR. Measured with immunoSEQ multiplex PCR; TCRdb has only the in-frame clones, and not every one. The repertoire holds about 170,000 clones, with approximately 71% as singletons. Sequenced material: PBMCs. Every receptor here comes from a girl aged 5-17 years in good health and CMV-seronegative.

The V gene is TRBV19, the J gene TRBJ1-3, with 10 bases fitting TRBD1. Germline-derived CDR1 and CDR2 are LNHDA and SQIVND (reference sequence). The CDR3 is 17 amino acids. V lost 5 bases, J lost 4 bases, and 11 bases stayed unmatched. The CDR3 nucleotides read TGTGCCAGTAGTTCCGGGACAGGGGCACCAGGAGGAAACACCATATATTTT. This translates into CASSSGTGAPGGNTIYF.

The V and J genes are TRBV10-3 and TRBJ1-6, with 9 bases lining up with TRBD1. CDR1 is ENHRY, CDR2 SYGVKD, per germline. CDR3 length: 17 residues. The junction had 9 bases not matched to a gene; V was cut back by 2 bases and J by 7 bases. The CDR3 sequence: CAISETRDRAVNSPLHF. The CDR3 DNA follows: TGTGCCATCAGTGAGACCCGGGACAGGGCCGTAAATTCACCCCTCCACTTT.

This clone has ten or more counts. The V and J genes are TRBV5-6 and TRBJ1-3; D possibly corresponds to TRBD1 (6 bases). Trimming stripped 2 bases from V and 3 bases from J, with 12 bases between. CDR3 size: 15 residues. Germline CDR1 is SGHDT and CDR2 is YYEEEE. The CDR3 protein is CASSFGQQNGNTIYF. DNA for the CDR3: TGTGCCAGCAGCTTTGGACAGCAGAATGGAAACACCATATATTTT.